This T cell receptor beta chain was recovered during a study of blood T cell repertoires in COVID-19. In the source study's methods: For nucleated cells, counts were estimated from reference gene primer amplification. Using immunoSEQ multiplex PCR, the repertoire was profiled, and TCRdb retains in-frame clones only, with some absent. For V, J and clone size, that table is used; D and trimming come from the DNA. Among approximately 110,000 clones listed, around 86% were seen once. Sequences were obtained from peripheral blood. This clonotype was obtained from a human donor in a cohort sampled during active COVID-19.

CDR3 loop: CASSLALTVSNQPQHF. The DNA of the CDR3 is TGTGCCAGCAGCTTAGCGCTAACGGTTAGCAATCAGCCCCAGCATTTT. The V and J genes are TRBV7-2 and TRBJ1-5; D is undetermined. V gave up 0 bases and J gave up 0 bases, with 9 bases separating them. CDR3 length equals 16 residues. Germline lookup yields CDR1 SGHTA and CDR2 FQGNSA. Drawing the rest from reference TRBV7-2 and TRBJ1-5, the complete variable domain is GAGVSQSPSNKVTEKGKDVELRCDPISGHTALYWYRQSLGQGLEFLIYFQGNSAPDKSGLPSDRFSAERTGGSVSTLTIQRTQQEDSAVYLCASSLALTVSNQPQHFGDGTRLSIL.